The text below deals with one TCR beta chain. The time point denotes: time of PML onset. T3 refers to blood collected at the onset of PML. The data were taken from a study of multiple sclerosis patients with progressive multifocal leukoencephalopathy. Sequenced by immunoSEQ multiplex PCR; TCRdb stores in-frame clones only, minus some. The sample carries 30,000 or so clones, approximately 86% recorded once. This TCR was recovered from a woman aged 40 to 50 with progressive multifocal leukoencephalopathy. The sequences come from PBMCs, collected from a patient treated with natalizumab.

CDR3 nucleotides: TGTGCCAGCAGCCGGGGACAAATCTATGGCTACACCTTC. The encoded protein is CASSRGQIYGYTF. This rearrangement joins TRBV7-9 to TRBJ1-2; D may be TRBD1 (6 bases). Per germline, CDR1 SEHNR and CDR2 FQNEAQ (reference sequence). The CDR3 consists of 13 residues. The V gene lost 5 bases and the J gene lost 4 bases, with 11 bases spanning the gap.